This T cell receptor beta chain came from a study of preoperative IRX-2 immunotherapy in early breast cancer. CDR1 and CDR2 from the germline V gene are SGHAT and FQNNGV. V gave up 1 base and J gave up 1 base, with 4 bases separating them. CDR3 length equals 13 residues. Treatment: preoperative locoregional IRX-2 cytokine immunotherapy. This phase Ib study tested locoregional IRX-2 cytokine immunotherapy given before surgery. Method: immunoSEQ multiplex PCR; TCRdb's copy keeps in-frame clones and lacks some. The repertoire consists of under 40,000 clones, with 90% to 95% occurring once and the leading ten covering around 6%.

This material was acquired from a patient treated with IRX-2 immunotherapy. This receptor was taken from a human donor with breast cancer. The V call is TRBV11-2, the J call TRBJ1-2, with D uncertain. The CDR3 region is CASSLGNNYGYTF. CDR3 nucleotide sequence: TGTGCCAGCAGCTTAGGAAATAACTATGGCTACACCTTC. Supplemented by reference TRBV11-2 and TRBJ1-2, the full variable domain reads EAGVAQSPRYKIIEKRQSVAFWCNPISGHATLYWYQQILGQGPKLLIQFQNNGVVDDSQLPKDRFSAERLKGVDSTLKIQPAKLEDSAVYLCASSLGNNYGYTFGSGTRLTVV.